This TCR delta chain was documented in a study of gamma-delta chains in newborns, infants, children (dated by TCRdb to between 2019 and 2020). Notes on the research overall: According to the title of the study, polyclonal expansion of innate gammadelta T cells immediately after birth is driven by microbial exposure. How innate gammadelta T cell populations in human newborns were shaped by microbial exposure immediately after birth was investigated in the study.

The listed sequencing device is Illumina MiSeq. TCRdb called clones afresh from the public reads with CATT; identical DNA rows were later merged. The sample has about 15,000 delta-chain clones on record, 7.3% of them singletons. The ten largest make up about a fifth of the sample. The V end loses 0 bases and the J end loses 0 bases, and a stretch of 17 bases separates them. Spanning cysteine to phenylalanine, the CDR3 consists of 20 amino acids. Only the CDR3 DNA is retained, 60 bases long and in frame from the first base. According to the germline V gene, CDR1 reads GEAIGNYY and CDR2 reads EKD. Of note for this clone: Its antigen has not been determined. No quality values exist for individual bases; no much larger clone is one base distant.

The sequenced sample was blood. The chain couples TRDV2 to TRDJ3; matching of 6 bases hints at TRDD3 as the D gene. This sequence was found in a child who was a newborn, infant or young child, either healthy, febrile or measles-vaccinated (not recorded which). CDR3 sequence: CACDTVSNFGGSWDTRQMFF. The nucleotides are TGTGCCTGTGACACCGTCTCAAACTTTGGGGGCTCCTGGGACACCCGACAGATGTTTTTC.